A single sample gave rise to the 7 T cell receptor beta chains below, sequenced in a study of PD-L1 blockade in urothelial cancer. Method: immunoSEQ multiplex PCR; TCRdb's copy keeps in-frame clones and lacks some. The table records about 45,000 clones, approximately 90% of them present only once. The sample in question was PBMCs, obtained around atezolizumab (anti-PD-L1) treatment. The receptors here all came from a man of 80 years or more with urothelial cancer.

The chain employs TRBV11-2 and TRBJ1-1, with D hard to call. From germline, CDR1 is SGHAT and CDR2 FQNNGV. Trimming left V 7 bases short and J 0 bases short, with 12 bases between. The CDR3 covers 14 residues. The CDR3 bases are TGTGCCAGCACCCCAACCCGGGTGAACACTGAAGCTTTCTTT. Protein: CASTPTRVNTEAFF.

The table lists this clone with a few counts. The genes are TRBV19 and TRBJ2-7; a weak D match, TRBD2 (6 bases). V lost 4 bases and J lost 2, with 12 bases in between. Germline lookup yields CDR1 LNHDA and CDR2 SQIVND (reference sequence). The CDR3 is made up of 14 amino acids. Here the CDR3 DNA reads TGTGCCAGTAGTACCCGGGGGAGCACCTACGAGCAGTACTTC. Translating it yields CASSTRGSTYEQYF.

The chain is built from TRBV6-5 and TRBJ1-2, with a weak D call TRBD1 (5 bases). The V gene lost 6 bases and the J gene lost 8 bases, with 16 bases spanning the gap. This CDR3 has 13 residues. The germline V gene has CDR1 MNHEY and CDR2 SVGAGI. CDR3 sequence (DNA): TGTGCCAGCAGCCGGCCGGACAAGGACGGCTACACCTTC. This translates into CASSRPDKDGYTF.

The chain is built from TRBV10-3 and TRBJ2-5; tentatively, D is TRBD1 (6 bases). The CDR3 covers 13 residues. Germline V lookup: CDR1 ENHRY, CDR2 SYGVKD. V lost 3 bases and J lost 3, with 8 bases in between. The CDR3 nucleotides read TGTGCCATCAGTGATACAGGGAAAGAGACCCAGTACTTC. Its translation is CAISDTGKETQYF.

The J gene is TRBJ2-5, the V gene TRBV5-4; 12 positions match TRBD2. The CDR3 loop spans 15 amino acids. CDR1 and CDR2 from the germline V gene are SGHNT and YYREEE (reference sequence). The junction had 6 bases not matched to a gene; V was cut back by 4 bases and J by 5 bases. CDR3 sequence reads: CASSPTSGSVETQYF. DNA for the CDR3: TGTGCCAGCAGCCCGACTAGCGGGAGTGTCGAGACCCAGTACTTC.

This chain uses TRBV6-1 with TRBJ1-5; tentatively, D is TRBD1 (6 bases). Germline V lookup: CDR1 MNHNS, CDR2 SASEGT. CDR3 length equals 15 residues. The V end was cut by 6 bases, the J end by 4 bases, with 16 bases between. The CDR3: CASRGGYRVNQPQHF. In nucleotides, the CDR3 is TGTGCCAGCAGAGGAGGTTACAGGGTAAATCAGCCCCAGCATTTT.

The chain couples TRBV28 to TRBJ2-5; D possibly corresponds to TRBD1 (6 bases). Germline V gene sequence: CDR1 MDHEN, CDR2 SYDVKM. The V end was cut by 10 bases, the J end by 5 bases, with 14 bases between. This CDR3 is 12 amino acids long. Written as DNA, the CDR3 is TGTGCCACCCAGGGGATGGGCGAGACCCAGTACTTC. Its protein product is CATQGMGETQYF.